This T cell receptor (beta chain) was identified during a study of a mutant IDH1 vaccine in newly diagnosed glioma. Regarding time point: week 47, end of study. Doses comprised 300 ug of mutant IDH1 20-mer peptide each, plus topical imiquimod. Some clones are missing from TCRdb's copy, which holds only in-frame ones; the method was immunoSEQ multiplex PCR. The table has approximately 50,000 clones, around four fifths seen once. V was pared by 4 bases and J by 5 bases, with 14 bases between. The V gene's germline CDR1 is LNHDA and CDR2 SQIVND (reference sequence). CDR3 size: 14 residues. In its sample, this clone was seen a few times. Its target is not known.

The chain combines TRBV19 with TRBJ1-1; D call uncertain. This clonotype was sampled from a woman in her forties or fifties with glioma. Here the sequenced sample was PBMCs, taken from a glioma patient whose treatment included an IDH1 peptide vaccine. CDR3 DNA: TGTGCCAGTAGTAGCGCCTTCCCGGGGACTGAAGCTTTCTTT. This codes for CASSSAFPGTEAFF. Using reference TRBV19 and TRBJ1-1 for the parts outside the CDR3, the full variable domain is DGGITQSPKYLFRKEGQNVTLSCEQNLNHDAMYWYRQDPGQGLRLIYYSQIVNDFQKGDIAEGYSVSREKKESFPLTVTSAQKNPTAFYLCASSSAFPGTEAFFGQGTRLTVV.